The T cell receptor beta chain described here comes from a study of early T cells in non-severe SARS-CoV-2 infection. The study, taken as a whole, reports: Sequences matched to VDJdb favored anti-spike CD8 responses, while private and CD4 specificities were missed.

This clonotype was counted ten times or more. Antigen: not known. Each cDNA molecule carried a unique molecular identifier. TCRdb ran MiXCR on the 5' RACE reads and lists one entry per CDR3 protein. This table holds tens of thousands of distinct CDR3 sequences, around 4.6% found once. This CDR3 spans 15 amino acids. Germline CDR1 SGHTA, CDR2 FQGNSA. V was pared by 1 base and J by 5 bases, with 12 bases between. The sequence came from an adult who was a healthcare worker with PCR-confirmed SARS-CoV-2 infection or an uninfected control (not recorded which). V and J are TRBV7-2 and TRBJ2-1; D uncertain. The material sequenced was whole blood. The DNA of the CDR3 is TGTGCCAGCAGCTTAGATGCCCCGCTCCACAATGAGCAGTTCTTC. It translates to CASSLDAPLHNEQFF.